A selection of T cell receptor beta chains follows, all from one sample in a study of T cells in Graves' hyperthyroidism and ophthalmopathy. TCRdb processed the multiplex PCR reads anew with MiXCR; each CDR3 protein has one entry. Here the sample spans around 600,000 distinct CDR3 sequences, approximately 15% being singletons. Material: blood. The receptors here all came from a woman in her 30s with Graves' hyperthyroidism. CDR3s include the opening cysteine and the closing phenylalanine or tryptophan. D genes are given only for firm matches. Some rows mark clone size as missing; the rest say once, few, many or name a class of expanded clone.

j_gene | abundance | v_gene | d_gene | CDR3aa | CDR3nt
TRBJ2-3 | many | TRBV30 | NA | CAWGGQAEQYF | TGTGCCTGGGGGGGTCAGGCAGAGCAGTATTTT
TRBJ1-1 | many | TRBV12-3/TRBV12-4 | NA | CASSFLLVDTEAFF | TGTGCCAGCAGTTTTCTACTGGTGGACACTGAAGCTTTCTTT
TRBJ1-5 | many | TRBV7-9 | NA | CASSLDPSLGEPQHF | TGTGCCAGCAGCTTGGACCCGTCCTTAGGGGAGCCCCAGCATTTT
TRBJ2-3 | many | TRBV12-3/TRBV12-4 | NA | CASSIRGRDTQYF | TGTGCCAGCAGCATCAGGGGTCGAGATACGCAGTATTTT
TRBJ2-3 | few | TRBV19 | NA | CASRKQGSTDTQYF | TGTGCCAGTAGGAAACAGGGAAGCACAGATACGCAGTATTTT
TRBJ1-2 | NA | TRBV7-9 | TRBD1 | CASSLGQGENYGYTF | TGTGCCAGCAGCTTAGGACAGGGGGAGAACTATGGCTACACCTTC
TRBJ1-3 | few | TRBV11-1 | NA | CASSLPGASGNTIYF | TGTGCCAGCAGCTTACCGGGAGCCTCTGGAAACACCATATATTTT
TRBJ2-1 | NA | TRBV20-1 | TRBD2 | CSAREAGLGMYNEQFF | TGCAGTGCTAGAGAAGCCGGACTAGGGATGTACAATGAGCAGTTCTTC
TRBJ2-2 | many | TRBV7-9 | NA | CASSLALRGITGELFF | TGTGCCAGCAGCTTAGCGCTGCGCGGGATCACCGGGGAGCTGTTTTTT
TRBJ2-7 | many | TRBV6-1 | NA | CASRPGHMNEQYF | TGTGCCAGCAGGCCGGGACATATGAACGAGCAGTACTTC